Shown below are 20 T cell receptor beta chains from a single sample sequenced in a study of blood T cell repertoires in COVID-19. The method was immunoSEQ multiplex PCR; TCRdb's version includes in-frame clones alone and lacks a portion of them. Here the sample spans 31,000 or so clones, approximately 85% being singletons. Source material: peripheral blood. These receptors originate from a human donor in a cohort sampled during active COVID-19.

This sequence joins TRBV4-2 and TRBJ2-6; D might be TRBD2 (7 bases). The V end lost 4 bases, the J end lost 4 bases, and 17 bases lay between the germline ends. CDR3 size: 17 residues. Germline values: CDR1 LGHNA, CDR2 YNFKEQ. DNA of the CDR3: TGTGCCAGCAGCCCGTTGGGAGGGGGGCCGGGGGCCAACGTCCTGACTTTC. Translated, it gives CASSPLGGGPGANVLTF.

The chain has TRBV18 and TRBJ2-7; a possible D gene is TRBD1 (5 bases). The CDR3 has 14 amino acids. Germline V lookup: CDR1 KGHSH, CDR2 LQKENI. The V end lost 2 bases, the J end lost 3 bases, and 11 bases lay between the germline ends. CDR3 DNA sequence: TGTGCCAGCTCACCAGTGGCAGGACACTACGAGCAGTACTTC. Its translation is CASSPVAGHYEQYF.

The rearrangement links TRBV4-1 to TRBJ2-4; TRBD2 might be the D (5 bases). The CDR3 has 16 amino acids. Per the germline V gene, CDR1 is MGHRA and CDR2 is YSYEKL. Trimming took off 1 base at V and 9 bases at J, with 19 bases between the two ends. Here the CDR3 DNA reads TGCGCCAGCAGCCAAGGGAGAGAGGCCGGCGCGGGCATTCAGTACTTC. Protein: CASSQGREAGAGIQYF.

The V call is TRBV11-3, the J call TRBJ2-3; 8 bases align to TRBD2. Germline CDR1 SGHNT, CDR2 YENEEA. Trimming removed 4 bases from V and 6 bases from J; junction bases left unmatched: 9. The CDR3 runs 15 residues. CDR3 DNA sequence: TGTGCCAGCAGCTCCCTCACGCGGGGGGCTGATACGCAGTATTTT. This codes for CASSSLTRGADTQYF.

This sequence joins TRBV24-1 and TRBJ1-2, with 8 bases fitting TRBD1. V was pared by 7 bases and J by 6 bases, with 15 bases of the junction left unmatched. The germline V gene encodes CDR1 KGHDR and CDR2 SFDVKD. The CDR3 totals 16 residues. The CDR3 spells CATSPRGQASGDGYTF. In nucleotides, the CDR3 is TGTGCCACCAGCCCGCGGGGACAGGCCTCTGGTGATGGCTACACCTTC.

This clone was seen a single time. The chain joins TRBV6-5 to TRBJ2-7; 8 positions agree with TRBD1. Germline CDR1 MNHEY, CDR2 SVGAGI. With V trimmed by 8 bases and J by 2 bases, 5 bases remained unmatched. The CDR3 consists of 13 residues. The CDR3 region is CASRTGWPYEQYF. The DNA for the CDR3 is TGTGCCAGCCGGACAGGGTGGCCCTACGAGCAGTACTTC.

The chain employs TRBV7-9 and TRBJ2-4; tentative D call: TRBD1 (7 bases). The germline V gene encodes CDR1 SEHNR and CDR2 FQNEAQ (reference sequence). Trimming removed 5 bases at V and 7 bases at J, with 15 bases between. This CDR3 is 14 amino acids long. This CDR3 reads CASSPPAGGNIQYF. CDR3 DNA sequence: TGTGCCAGCAGCCCCCCCGCAGGGGGGAACATTCAGTACTTC.

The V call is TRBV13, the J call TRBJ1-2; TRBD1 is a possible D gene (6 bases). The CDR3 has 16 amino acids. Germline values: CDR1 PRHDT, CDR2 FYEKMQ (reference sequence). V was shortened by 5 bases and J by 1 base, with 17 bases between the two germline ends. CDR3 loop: CASSRNNRQVNYGYTF. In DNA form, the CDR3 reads TGTGCCAGCAGCCGTAATAACCGACAGGTTAACTATGGCTACACCTTC.

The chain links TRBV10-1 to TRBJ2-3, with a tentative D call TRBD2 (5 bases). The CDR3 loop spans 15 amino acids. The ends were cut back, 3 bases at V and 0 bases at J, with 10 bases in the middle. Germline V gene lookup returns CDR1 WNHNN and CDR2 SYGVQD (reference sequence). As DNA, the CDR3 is TGCGCCAGCAGTGATTCGGCGGGTAGCACAGATACGCAGTATTTT. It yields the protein CASSDSAGSTDTQYF.

The CDR3 sequence: CASSQEWRGEQYF. Written as DNA, the CDR3 is TGTGCCAGCAGCCAAGAGTGGAGGGGCGAGCAGTACTTC. This sequence joins TRBV3-1 (or the pseudogene TRBV3-2) and TRBJ2-7, with D possibly being TRBD2 (6 bases). The germline gives CDR1 LGHDT, CDR2 YNNKEL (reference sequence). Trimming stripped 0 bases from V and 6 bases from J, with 9 bases between. The CDR3 has 13 residues.

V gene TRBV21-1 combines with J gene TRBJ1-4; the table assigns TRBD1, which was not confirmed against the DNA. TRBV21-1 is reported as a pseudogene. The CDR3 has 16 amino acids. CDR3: CASSPDRGPTNEKLFF. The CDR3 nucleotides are TGTGCCAGCAGCCCGGACAGAGGGCCAACTAATGAAAAACTGTTTTTT.

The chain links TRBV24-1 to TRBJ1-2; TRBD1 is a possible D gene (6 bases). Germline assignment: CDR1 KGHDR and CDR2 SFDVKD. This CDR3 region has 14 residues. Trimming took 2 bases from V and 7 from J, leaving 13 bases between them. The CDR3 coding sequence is TGTGCCACCAGTGATTCTCGACAGGCCCGTGGCTACACCTTC. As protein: CATSDSRQARGYTF.

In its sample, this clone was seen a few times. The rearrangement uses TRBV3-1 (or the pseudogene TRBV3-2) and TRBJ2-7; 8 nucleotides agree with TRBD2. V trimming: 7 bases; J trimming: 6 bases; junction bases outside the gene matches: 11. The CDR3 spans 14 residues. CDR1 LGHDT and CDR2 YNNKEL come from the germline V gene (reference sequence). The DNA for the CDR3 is TGTGCCAGCACCCCCGACGGGAGGGTATTCGAGCAGTACTTC. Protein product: CASTPDGRVFEQYF.

The CDR3 DNA sequence: TGTGCCAGCAGCCAAGCCCAATCCGGGACAGTCTATGGCTACACCTTC. As protein: CASSQAQSGTVYGYTF. This rearrangement joins TRBV4-2 to TRBJ1-2, with 7 bases aligning to TRBD1. The germline V gene has CDR1 LGHNA and CDR2 YNFKEQ. Unmatched junction bases numbered 9, after V lost 1 base and J lost 4 bases. The CDR3 loop spans 16 amino acids.

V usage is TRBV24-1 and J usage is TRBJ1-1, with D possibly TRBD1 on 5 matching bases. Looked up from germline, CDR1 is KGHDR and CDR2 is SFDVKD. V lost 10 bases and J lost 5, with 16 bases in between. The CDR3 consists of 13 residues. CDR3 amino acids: CATRARRGTEAFF. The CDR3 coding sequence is TGTGCCACAAGGGCGCGGCGGGGGACTGAAGCTTTCTTT.

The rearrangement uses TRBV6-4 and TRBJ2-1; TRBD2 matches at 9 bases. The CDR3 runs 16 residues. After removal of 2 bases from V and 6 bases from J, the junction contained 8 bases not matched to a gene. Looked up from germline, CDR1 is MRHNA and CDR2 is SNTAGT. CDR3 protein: CASSDGASGVPNEQFF. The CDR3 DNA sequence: TGTGCCAGCAGTGACGGGGCTAGCGGGGTGCCCAATGAGCAGTTCTTC.

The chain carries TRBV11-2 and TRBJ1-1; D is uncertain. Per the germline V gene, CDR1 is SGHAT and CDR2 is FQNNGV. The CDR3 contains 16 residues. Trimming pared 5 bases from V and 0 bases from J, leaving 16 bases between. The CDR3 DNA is TGTGCCAGCAGCCCACGGGTTGGAACTATGAACACTGAAGCTTTCTTT. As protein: CASSPRVGTMNTEAFF.

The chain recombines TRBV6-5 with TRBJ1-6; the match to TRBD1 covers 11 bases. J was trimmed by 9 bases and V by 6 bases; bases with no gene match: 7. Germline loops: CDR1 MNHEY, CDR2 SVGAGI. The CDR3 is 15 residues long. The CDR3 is CASSSGQGARSPLHF. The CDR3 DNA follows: TGTGCCAGCAGCTCCGGACAGGGGGCCCGTTCACCCCTCCACTTT.

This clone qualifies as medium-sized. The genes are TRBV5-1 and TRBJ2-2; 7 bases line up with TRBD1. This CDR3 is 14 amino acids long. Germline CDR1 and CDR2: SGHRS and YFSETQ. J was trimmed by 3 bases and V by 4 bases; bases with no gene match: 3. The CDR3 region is CASSPGTDTGELFF. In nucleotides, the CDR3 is TGCGCCAGCAGCCCTGGGACAGACACCGGGGAGCTGTTTTTT.

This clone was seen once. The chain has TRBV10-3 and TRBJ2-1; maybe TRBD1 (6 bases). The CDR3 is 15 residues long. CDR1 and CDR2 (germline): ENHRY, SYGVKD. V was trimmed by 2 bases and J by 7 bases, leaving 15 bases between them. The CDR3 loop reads CAISEEAGDRNEQFF. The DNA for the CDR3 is TGTGCCATCAGTGAGGAGGCAGGGGACCGTAATGAGCAGTTCTTC.